This TCR beta chain was sequenced during a study of T cell changes during pregnancy in multiple sclerosis. Only in-frame clones appear in the TCRdb table, and some are missing; sequencing was by immunoSEQ multiplex PCR. The sample holds more than 55,000 clones, 92% seen once. The clonotype comes from a female donor in good health, enrolled as a control in a pregnancy study. The input for sequencing was peripheral blood, taken in the first trimester of pregnancy.

CDR3 amino acids: CASSIKGQGFDTQYF. CDR3 DNA: TGTGCCAGTAGTATTAAGGGACAGGGTTTTGATACGCAGTATTTT. V is TRBV19 and J is TRBJ2-3; 9 nucleotides line up with TRBD1. This CDR3 has 15 residues. Germline-derived CDR1 and CDR2 are LNHDA and SQIVND (reference sequence). With 3 bases clipped from V and 6 bases from J, the junction kept 7 bases outside the gene matches. Full variable domain (remainder filled in from reference TRBV19 and TRBJ2-3): DGGITQSPKYLFRKEGQNVTLSCEQNLNHDAMYWYRQDPGQGLRLIYYSQIVNDFQKGDIAEGYSVSREKKESFPLTVTSAQKNPTAFYLCASSIKGQGFDTQYFGPGTRLTVL.